This passage covers 8 T cell receptor beta chains from one sample sequenced in a study of blood T cell repertoires in COVID-19. Method: immunoSEQ multiplex PCR; TCRdb's copy keeps in-frame clones and lacks some. The sample lists 310,000 or so clones, roughly 90% occurring once. Sequencing was carried out using peripheral blood. Source of these receptors: a man younger than 35 who had recovered from COVID-19.

The chain uses TRBV6-5 and TRBJ2-7, with 7 bases fitting TRBD1. V shed 3 bases, J shed 4 bases, and the junction held 9 bases outside the gene matches. Germline lookup yields CDR1 MNHEY and CDR2 SVGAGI. The CDR3 is made up of 15 amino acids. The CDR3 DNA is TGTGCCAGCAGTTATTCGACAGGGAACAAGTACGAGCAGTACTTC. It is translated as CASSYSTGNKYEQYF.

This chain links TRBV19 with TRBJ2-7, with 9 bases identical to TRBD2. V shed 5 bases and J 7 bases; nucleotides not matched to a gene: 6. The CDR3 runs to 13 residues. Germline V gives CDR1 LNHDA, CDR2 SQIVND (reference sequence). The DNA for the CDR3 is TGTGCCAGTAGTCCCAGCCTAGCGGGGGAGCAGTACTTC. It encodes CASSPSLAGEQYF.

CDR3 DNA sequence: TGTGCCAGTAGTATAGTTCAGACAGGGGATGGCTACACCTTC. This sequence encodes CASSIVQTGDGYTF. The chain carries TRBV19 and TRBJ1-2, with TRBD1 identical over 8 bases. V lost 1 base and J lost 6; bases outside the gene matches: 4. This CDR3 has 14 residues. Germline-derived CDR1 and CDR2 are LNHDA and SQIVND (reference sequence).

V gene TRBV4-2 combines with J gene TRBJ1-3; 8 bases align to TRBD1. V was pared by 1 base and J by 2 bases, with 1 base of the junction left unmatched. This CDR3 comprises 15 residues. CDR1 is LGHNA and CDR2 is YNFKEQ in the germline V gene. The CDR3 DNA reads TGTGCCAGCAGCCAAGTGACAGGGGCTGGAAACACCATATATTTT. Translating it yields CASSQVTGAGNTIYF.

CDR3 DNA: TGTGCCAGCAGCTTAGATGGGACAGGGGATGAGCAGTTCTTC. Amino acid sequence: CASSLDGTGDEQFF. This chain uses TRBV11-2 with TRBJ2-1; 10 bases line up with TRBD1. CDR3 length equals 14 residues. Germline CDR1 reads SGHAT; CDR2 reads FQNNGV. Germline trimming cut 0 bases from V and 8 bases from J; bases unmatched to any gene: 1.

The J gene is TRBJ2-1, the V gene TRBV18; no reliable D call. Germline V CDR1 and CDR2: KGHSH, LQKENI. The V gene lost 3 bases and the J gene lost 2 bases, with 14 bases spanning the gap. The CDR3 covers 16 residues. DNA for the CDR3: TGTGCCAGCTCACCCCAGGTAAGAAGTGCCTACAATGAGCAGTTCTTC. This gives the protein CASSPQVRSAYNEQFF. The whole variable domain, remainder taken from reference TRBV18 and TRBJ2-1, is NAGVMQNPRHLVRRRGQEARLRCSPMKGHSHVYWYRQLPEEGLKFMVYLQKENIIDESGMPKERFSAEFPKEGPSILRIQQVVRGDSAAYFCASSPQVRSAYNEQFFGPGTRLTVL.

The chain combines TRBV19 with TRBJ2-7; D perhaps matches TRBD2 (5 bases). The CDR3 totals 15 residues. With 3 bases removed from V and 1 base from J, the gap between germline ends came to 13 bases. The V gene's germline CDR1 is LNHDA and CDR2 SQIVND (reference sequence). CDR3 DNA sequence: TGTGCCAGTAGTATTGACGGGGTCGATTCCTACGAGCAGTACTTC. Residues: CASSIDGVDSYEQYF.

The chain joins TRBV6-5 to TRBJ1-1; TRBD1 matches at 7 bases. The CDR3 sequence is 16 residues long. V lost 0 bases to trimming and J lost 0 bases; unmatched junction nucleotides: 4. Per the germline V gene, CDR1 is MNHEY and CDR2 is SVGAGI. The CDR3 nucleotides are TGTGCCAGCAGTTACTCGTCAGGGGGATTGAACACTGAAGCTTTCTTT. It codes for CASSYSSGGLNTEAFF.